The sequence of this T cell receptor (beta chain) was determined in a study of neurological immune-mediated disorders (dated by TCRdb to between 2017 and 2020). As for the study more broadly: Among the approximately 34 multiple sclerosis patients, 31 had relapsing-remitting MS and 3 had secondary progressive MS. The study compared peripheral blood TCR-beta repertoires of HTLV-I-associated myelopathy (HAM/TSP) patients, multiple sclerosis patients and healthy controls using UMI-based sequencing. The approximately 100 TCR-beta libraries included longitudinal samples, technical triplicates and paired sorted CD4+ and CD8+ T-cell subsets alongside PBMC samples. Of the approximately 66 subjects in the cohort, about 14 were HAM/TSP patients, about 34 were multiple sclerosis patients, and around 20 were healthy controls. Overall study results and their limits: No clinical or MRI features were associated with the MS cluster, and the authors said that larger cohorts are needed. TCR clonal expansion was highest in HAM/TSP patients and lowest in MS patients, with MS patients falling below even healthy controls. No identical CDR3 amino acid sequences were found to be shared among expanded clones across subjects, suggesting that TCR-beta repertoires were private in all groups. Phylogenetic analysis grouped repertoires from 18 of 34 MS patients into a cluster of related CDR3 sequences, suggesting a possible repertoire-level signature.

cDNA was synthesized by template-switch 5'RACE using a primer with a 10-nucleotide random unique molecular identifier that tagged each TCR transcript. Over 180 million TCR-beta sequences, covering 15-18 subjects, were produced in each sequencing run. Total RNA was extracted with the RNeasy kit. TCR-beta VDJ regions were amplified with primers for the TCR constant region and the 5'RACE anchor, using the KAPA Real-time Library Amplification kit. Sample indexes and Illumina adaptors were added in a first PCR, after which library yield was increased in a second PCR. The roughly 650 bp TCR product was size-selected on a 2% E-gel SizeSelection system after Ampure bead purification. Before pooling, library quality was assessed on a Bioanalyzer, concentration was determined with Qubit, and library quantification was performed with the Kapa Library Quantification kit. An Illumina HiSeq 2500 sequenced the libraries paired-end 2 x 150 bp. To increase sequence diversity, about 24-32% phiX was spiked into each library pool. For the original study's pipeline: Quality-filtered reads were processed with the UMI-based MiGEC pipeline, which removed over 85% of raw TCR sequences during error correction. IMGT germline references were used for alignment of VDJ genes, and clonotypes were defined by a unique CDR3 amino acid sequence together with V-J genes. Clonal expansion, Shannon diversity and CDR3 relatedness (CalcPairwiseDistances, ClusterSamples) were evaluated with VDJtools, and phylogenetic trees were built with CLCbio workbench. Expanded clones were defined as having at least 8 unique UMIs, based on coefficient-of-variation modelling across technical triplicates. TCRdb passed the public sequencing reads through fastp at Q25 and MiXCR, retaining productive beta sequences. Each CDR3 protein appears once, grouped with its most common genes and DNA. The V and J calls and clone size are TCRdb's, not the authors'. For this sample the table gives about 46,000 distinct CDR3 sequences, of which 1.9% were detected only once. 2% to 2.5% of the sample goes to the ten largest clones.

Taken from cysteine to phenylalanine, the CDR3 has 11 residues. The only DNA kept is the CDR3, 33 bases in frame from the first base. V and J lose 8 bases and 4 bases, and a span of 6 bases separates them. CDR1 SGHAT and CDR2 FQNNGV are derived from the germline V gene. This clonotype was counted ten times or more. Its antigen has not been determined. No base quality values were provided; no much bigger clone lies one nucleotide off. Unsorted PBMC libraries were generated from 2 million PBMCs stored in RNAlater at -80 °C until RNA extraction. The multiple sclerosis patients were enrolled in a US clinical protocol that used magnetic resonance imaging to evaluate disease progression. PBMCs were separated from peripheral blood using Ficoll-Hypaque density gradient centrifugation and then cryopreserved in liquid nitrogen.

The chain is made from TRBV11-2 and TRBJ2-1, with an unclear D gene assignment. Sample: PBMCs. This receptor was identified in a woman aged 35 to 49 with multiple sclerosis. The nucleotide sequence is TGTGCCAGCTCGGTATACAATGAGCAGTTCTTC. Its product reads: CASSVYNEQFF.